This T cell receptor (beta chain) derives from a study of shared clonotypes between healthy human individuals. About this clone: The antigen remains unidentified.

In replicate PCRs of sorted subsets, roughly 210 ng DNA, approximately 28,000 T cell genomes, was used. As originally analysed: Filtering was not the same, since immunoSEQ gave junction-only sequences without quality scores. Only in-frame clones appear in the TCRdb table, and some are missing; sequencing was by immunoSEQ multiplex PCR. That table gives V, J and clone size, and the DNA gave D and trimming. Of around 1,000,000 clones listed, 77% are singletons. Between the trimmed V and J ends, which lost 5 bases and 4 bases, there was a span of 11 bases. The germline V gene has CDR1 SNHLY and CDR2 FYNNEI. The CDR3 runs to 13 residues. General study points: Shared clonotypes across all four donors exceeded non-shared ones in generation probability.

The V and J genes are TRBV2 and TRBJ1-2; TRBD1 might be the D (6 bases). The sample consisted of memory CD4+ T cells from PBMCs. Subset noted: CD45RA-negative fraction. The TCR was taken from a man aged 18 to 35 in good health. Some clones in this sample may be carry-over from other donors' samples. CDR3 bases: TGTGCCAGCAGTCCCCGACAGGCCTATGGCTACACCTTC. Translated: CASSPRQAYGYTF.